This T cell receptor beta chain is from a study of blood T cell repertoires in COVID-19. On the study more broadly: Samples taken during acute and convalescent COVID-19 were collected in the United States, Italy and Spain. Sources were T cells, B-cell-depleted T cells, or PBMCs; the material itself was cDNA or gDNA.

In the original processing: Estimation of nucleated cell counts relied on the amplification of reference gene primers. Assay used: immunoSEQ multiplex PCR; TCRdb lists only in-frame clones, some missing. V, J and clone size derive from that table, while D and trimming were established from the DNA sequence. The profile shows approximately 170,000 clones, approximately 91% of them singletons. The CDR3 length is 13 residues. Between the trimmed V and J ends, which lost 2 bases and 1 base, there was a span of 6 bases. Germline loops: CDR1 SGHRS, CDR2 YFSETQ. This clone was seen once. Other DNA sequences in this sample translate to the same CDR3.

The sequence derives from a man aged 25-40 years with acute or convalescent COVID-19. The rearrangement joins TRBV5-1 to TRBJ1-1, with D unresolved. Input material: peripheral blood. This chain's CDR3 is CASSFTGNTEAFF. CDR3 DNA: TGCGCCAGCAGCTTTACGGGGAACACTGAAGCTTTCTTT. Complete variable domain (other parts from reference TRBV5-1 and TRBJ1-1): KAGVTQTPRYLIKTRGQQVTLSCSPISGHRSVSWYQQTPGQGLQFLFEYFSETQRNKGNFPGRFSGRQFSNSRSEMNVSTLELGDSALYLCASSFTGNTEAFFGQGTRLTVV.